This T cell receptor beta chain comes out of a study of response to subunit inactivated influenza vaccine. The CDR3 runs to 15 residues. Germline lookup yields CDR1 MNHEY and CDR2 SVGAGI. V shed 2 bases, J shed 4 bases, and the junction held 4 bases outside the gene matches. MiXCR, applied by TCRdb to the RT-PCR reads, yields one record per CDR3 protein. The table lists around 570,000 distinct CDR3 sequences, 7.6% of them singletons. This clonotype has a handful of counts. The antigen remains undetermined. The study, taken as a whole, reports: Authors suggested that a seasonal influenza vaccination recruits few new T cells each time.

This TCR was recovered from a man aged 45 to 70 who received an inactivated influenza vaccine. The sequencing used PBMCs from blood, collected about 24 months after vaccination. J is TRBJ2-7 and V is TRBV6-5; TRBD2 matches 11 bases. Here the CDR3 reads CASSYQGLADYEQYF. The CDR3 DNA reads TGTGCCAGCAGTTACCAGGGACTAGCGGATTACGAGCAGTACTTC.